Listed here are 6 T cell receptor beta chains from one sample, sequenced in a study of OX40 agonist ivuxolimab in advanced cancers. Sequencing used immunoSEQ multiplex PCR; TCRdb keeps in-frame clones, though not all of them. The sample has 25,000 to 35,000 clones; 75% to 90% are singletons. Sequenced material: CD4+ or CD8+ T cells sorted from blood, taken in a trial of the OX40 agonist ivuxolimab. Receptors originate from an adult with an advanced solid tumor such as melanoma, head and neck, liver or kidney cancer.

The V call is TRBV5-5, the J call TRBJ1-1, with D uncertain. The V end lost 1 base, the J end lost 0 bases, and 10 bases lay between the germline ends. CDR3 length: 15 amino acids. The germline gives CDR1 SGHKS, CDR2 YYEKEE (reference sequence). The CDR3 DNA sequence: TGTGCCAGCAGCTTGTTCGCAGATATGAACACTGAAGCTTTCTTT. Its protein product is CASSLFADMNTEAFF.

The V gene is TRBV9, the J gene TRBJ1-1; a possible D gene is TRBD1 (6 bases). Germline V gene sequence: CDR1 SGDLS, CDR2 YYNGEE. The CDR3 totals 16 residues. Trimming removed 0 bases from V and 4 bases from J, with 16 bases in between. The CDR3 reads CASSVEGGGLGTEAFF. The CDR3, as DNA: TGTGCCAGCAGCGTAGAGGGAGGGGGTTTGGGCACTGAAGCTTTCTTT.

The chain is built from TRBV7-9 and TRBJ1-4; weak D call: TRBD1 (5 bases). Trimming removed 5 bases from V and 4 bases from J, with 17 bases in between. The CDR3 has 16 residues. The germline CDR1 and CDR2 sequences are SEHNR and FQNEAQ (reference sequence). The CDR3 DNA reads as TGTGCCAGCAGCACGAACCGGGACGGATTTAATGAAAAACTGTTTTTT. Translating gives CASSTNRDGFNEKLFF.

The chain carries TRBV13 and TRBJ2-7; weak D call: TRBD1 (6 bases). The V end lost 6 bases, the J end lost 3 bases, and 12 bases lay between the germline ends. The CDR3 is 13 residues long. Germline V CDR1 and CDR2: PRHDT, FYEKMQ (reference sequence). The CDR3 nucleotides read TGTGCCAGCAGTTCCCCGGACAGCTACGAGCAGTACTTC. Translated, it gives CASSSPDSYEQYF.

V gene TRBV9 combines with J gene TRBJ2-1; no firm D call. V was clipped by 3 bases and J by 0 bases, with 7 bases between them. This CDR3 is built from 14 residues. Germline V gene lookup returns CDR1 SGDLS and CDR2 YYNGEE. The CDR3 sequence: CASSATDSYNEQFF. The CDR3 coding sequence is TGTGCCAGCAGCGCGACGGACTCCTACAATGAGCAGTTCTTC.

The J gene is TRBJ1-6, the V gene TRBV19; D perhaps matches TRBD1 (5 bases). The CDR3 is 14 amino acids. The V gene lost 9 bases and the J gene lost 4 bases, with 13 bases spanning the gap. Per germline, CDR1 LNHDA and CDR2 SQIVND (reference sequence). In nucleotides, the CDR3 is TGTGCCAGCGGGACCGAGAGGTATAATTCACCCCTCCACTTT. Its protein product is CASGTERYNSPLHF. The variable domain in full, with the rest retrieved from reference TRBV19 and TRBJ1-6, is DGGITQSPKYLFRKEGQNVTLSCEQNLNHDAMYWYRQDPGQGLRLIYYSQIVNDFQKGDIAEGYSVSREKKESFPLTVTSAQKNPTAFYLCASGTERYNSPLHFGNGTRLTVT.